This entry lists 17 T cell receptor beta chains sequenced from one sample in a study of blood T cell repertoires in COVID-19. Repertoires were generated with immunoSEQ multiplex PCR, while TCRdb's copy carries only in-frame clones and drops some. The sample lists some 400,000 clones; about 89% were seen once. Material for sequencing was PBMCs or T cells enriched from blood (not recorded which). These receptor sequences come from a woman in her forties who had been exposed to COVID-19.

V and J are TRBV19 and TRBJ1-2; D remains ambiguous. Trimming took 3 bases from V and 4 from J, leaving 15 bases between them. Per germline, CDR1 LNHDA and CDR2 SQIVND (reference sequence). The CDR3 consists of 15 residues. The CDR3: CASSIAVGSFYGYTF. The CDR3 nucleotides are TGTGCCAGTAGTATCGCGGTCGGCTCGTTCTATGGCTACACCTTC. The full variable domain, completed using reference TRBV19 and TRBJ1-2, is DGGITQSPKYLFRKEGQNVTLSCEQNLNHDAMYWYRQDPGQGLRLIYYSQIVNDFQKGDIAEGYSVSREKKESFPLTVTSAQKNPTAFYLCASSIAVGSFYGYTFGSGTRLTVV.

The CDR3 DNA reads TGCAGTGCTAGTCATAGTCTAGCGGGGGTCATGAAGACCCAGTACTTC. It translates to CSASHSLAGVMKTQYF. This chain uses TRBV20-1 with TRBJ2-5; 10 nucleotides line up with TRBD2. This CDR3 has 16 residues. With 3 bases clipped from V and 6 bases from J, the junction kept 13 bases outside the gene matches. Germline-derived CDR1 and CDR2 are DFQATT and SNEGSKA (reference sequence).

The V and J genes are TRBV7-3 and TRBJ2-5, with D unclear. V lost 4 bases to trimming and J lost 5 bases, with 11 bases between them. Germline V CDR1 and CDR2: SGHTA, FQGTGA. The CDR3 totals 13 residues. Written as DNA, the CDR3 is TGTGCCAGCAGCTCAACCCCCTTTGAGACCCAGTACTTC. This translates into CASSSTPFETQYF.

V is TRBV7-2 and J is TRBJ2-7; possible D gene TRBD1, 5 bases. Between the trimmed V and J ends, which lost 1 base and 6 bases, there was a span of 16 bases. The length of the CDR3 is 15 residues. Germline CDR1 SGHTA, CDR2 FQGNSA. The CDR3 coding sequence is TGTGCCAGCAGCTTAGGGGAAGGGGTGCAGGGCGAGCAGTACTTC. It yields the protein CASSLGEGVQGEQYF.

This chain uses TRBV29-1 with TRBJ2-1; 10 bases are shared with TRBD2. V was clipped by 6 bases and J by 7 bases; unmatched bases: 9. The germline V gene has CDR1 SQVTM and CDR2 ANQGSEA. The CDR3 loop spans 14 amino acids. The CDR3 loop is CSVDGLAEPNEQFF. The CDR3 region has the DNA TGCAGCGTGGATGGACTAGCGGAGCCGAATGAGCAGTTCTTC.

This chain links TRBV5-1 with TRBJ1-2; unclear D gene. The CDR3 is made up of 12 amino acids. Germline assignment: CDR1 SGHRS and CDR2 YFSETQ. With 4 bases removed from V and 8 bases from J, the gap between germline ends came to 12 bases. DNA for the CDR3: TGCGCCAGCAGCCCAGACGGGAGGGGCTACACCTTC. Its protein product is CASSPDGRGYTF. The whole variable domain, remainder taken from reference TRBV5-1 and TRBJ1-2, is KAGVTQTPRYLIKTRGQQVTLSCSPISGHRSVSWYQQTPGQGLQFLFEYFSETQRNKGNFPGRFSGRQFSNSRSEMNVSTLELGDSALYLCASSPDGRGYTFGSGTRLTVV.

This clone has a handful of counts. The J gene is TRBJ2-1, the V gene TRBV5-5, with 7 bases aligning to TRBD2. Trimming took 3 bases from V and 7 from J; bases not matched to a gene: 16. The CDR3 consists of 17 residues. Germline loops: CDR1 SGHKS, CDR2 YYEKEE (reference sequence). Here the CDR3 reads CASSSLLGGSDKNEQFF. For the CDR3, the DNA is TGTGCCAGCAGCTCCTTACTGGGCGGGAGCGATAAAAATGAGCAGTTCTTC.

This chain connects TRBV11-2 to TRBJ1-2, with D possibly TRBD1 on 6 matching bases. This CDR3 region has 14 residues. Trimming removed 5 bases at V and 0 bases at J, with 10 bases between. Per the germline V gene, CDR1 is SGHAT and CDR2 is FQNNGV. The CDR3: CASSAEGANYGYTF. CDR3 nucleotide sequence: TGTGCCAGCAGCGCCGAGGGGGCTAACTATGGCTACACCTTC.

The J gene is TRBJ1-2, the V gene TRBV12-3 or TRBV12-4; D is perhaps TRBD1 (6 bases). There are 13 residues in the CDR3. Trimming pared 2 bases from V and 6 bases from J, leaving 10 bases between. In nucleotides, the CDR3 is TGTGCCAGCAGTTTAAGTCAGGGGAATGGCTACACCTTC. Amino acid sequence: CASSLSQGNGYTF.

V and J are TRBV5-1 and TRBJ2-2; TRBD1 matches at 7 bases. The CDR3 runs 13 residues. CDR1 is SGHRS, CDR2 YFSETQ, per germline. V dropped 4 bases and J dropped 4; count of bases not matched to a gene: 1. Here the CDR3 DNA reads TGCGCCAGCAGCCGGGACAGCACCGGGGAGCTGTTTTTT. Encoded protein: CASSRDSTGELFF.

The gene calls are TRBV19 and TRBJ2-1; TRBD1 is a possible D gene (5 bases). Germline loops: CDR1 LNHDA, CDR2 SQIVND (reference sequence). V lost 9 bases, J lost 6 bases, and 24 bases lay in between. The CDR3 has 16 residues. The CDR3 region has the DNA TGTGCCAGCCTGGCGAAGGGTATGTTGGGGCTCAATGAGCAGTTCTTC. Protein: CASLAKGMLGLNEQFF.

This clone has just one count. V and J are TRBV14 and TRBJ1-2; D is possibly TRBD1 (5 bases). CDR1 is SGHDN, CDR2 FVKESK, per germline. The germline V and J ends were trimmed by 3 bases and 5 bases, with 10 bases remaining between them. The CDR3 runs to 13 residues. This chain's CDR3 is CASSQDTRYGYTF. CDR3 nucleotides: TGTGCCAGCAGCCAGGACACGAGATATGGCTACACCTTC.

The chain couples TRBV19 to TRBJ1-2, with TRBD1 as a possible D gene (5 bases). CDR1 is LNHDA, CDR2 SQIVND, per germline (reference sequence). The length of the CDR3 is 19 residues. V shed 4 bases and J shed 0 bases, with 24 bases lying between them. CDR3: CASSKAAAQGLNSNYGYTF. In DNA, the CDR3 is TGTGCCAGTAGTAAAGCCGCTGCGCAGGGCCTAAATTCTAACTATGGCTACACCTTC.

This chain links TRBV20-1 with TRBJ1-2, with D perhaps matching TRBD1 (5 bases). This CDR3 has 10 amino acids. V lost 5 bases and J 6 bases, leaving 7 bases between the germline ends. Per germline, CDR1 DFQATT and CDR2 SNEGSKA (reference sequence). The CDR3 bases are TGCAGTGCTTCCAGGGATGGCTACACCTTC. Its translation is CSASRDGYTF.

This rearrangement joins TRBV5-1 to TRBJ2-5; D is unresolved. This CDR3 spans 14 amino acids. Per germline, CDR1 SGHRS and CDR2 YFSETQ. The V end lost 0 bases, the J end lost 1 base, and 7 bases lay between the germline ends. CDR3 in DNA: TGCGCCAGCAGCTTGGATCCATCCCAAGAGACCCAGTACTTC. This translates into CASSLDPSQETQYF. The full variable domain, completed using reference TRBV5-1 and TRBJ2-5, is KAGVTQTPRYLIKTRGQQVTLSCSPISGHRSVSWYQQTPGQGLQFLFEYFSETQRNKGNFPGRFSGRQFSNSRSEMNVSTLELGDSALYLCASSLDPSQETQYFGPGTRLLVL.

The rearrangement uses TRBV19 and TRBJ1-1; weak D call: TRBD1 (5 bases). With 5 bases removed from V and 0 bases from J, the gap between germline ends came to 13 bases. Germline V gene data show CDR1 as LNHDA and CDR2 as SQIVND (reference sequence). The length of the CDR3 is 15 residues. Here the CDR3 reads CASSPQGLMNTEAFF. DNA for the CDR3: TGTGCCAGTAGTCCCCAGGGTTTGATGAACACTGAAGCTTTCTTT.

The chain combines TRBV30 with TRBJ1-4; D may be TRBD1 (5 bases). The CDR3 loop spans 16 amino acids. The V end lost 2 bases, the J end lost 8 bases, and 21 bases lay between the germline ends. Germline V gene data show CDR1 as GTSNPN and CDR2 as SVGIG (reference sequence). CDR3 nucleotides: TGTGCCTGGAGTCCCTCTGGAGGGGCGAGGTGGGAAAAACTGTTTTTT. It specifies CAWSPSGGARWEKLFF.